Listed here are 20 T cell receptor beta chains from one sample, sequenced in a study of blood T cell repertoires in COVID-19. Some clones are missing from TCRdb's copy, which holds only in-frame ones; the method was immunoSEQ multiplex PCR. This repertoire shows a few hundred thousand clones, 80% to 90% found once; its top ten account for under 9.5%. The sequenced sample consisted of PBMCs or T cells enriched from blood (not recorded which). These TCRs come from a woman aged 60-75 years who had recovered from COVID-19.

This clone has just one count. This chain links TRBV30 with TRBJ1-2, with unresolved D. The length of the CDR3 is 14 residues. V was clipped by 5 bases and J by 4 bases, with 17 bases between them. Germline-derived CDR1 and CDR2 are GTSNPN and SVGIG (reference sequence). The CDR3 protein is CAWGSQVFGYGYTF. In DNA form, the CDR3 reads TGTGCCTGGGGTTCGCAGGTATTTGGCTATGGCTACACCTTC. Drawing the rest from reference TRBV30 and TRBJ1-2, the complete variable domain is SQTIHQWPATLVQPVGSPLSLECTVEGTSNPNLYWYRQAAGRGLQLLFYSVGIGQISSEVPQNLSASRPQDRQFILSSKKLLLSDSGFYLCAWGSQVFGYGYTFGSGTRLTVV.

CDR3 DNA sequence: TGCGCCAGCAGCTTGGCTCAGGGGGGTCCTGGAAACACCATATATTTT. Translation gives CASSLAQGGPGNTIYF. The chain carries TRBV5-1 and TRBJ1-3; 7 nucleotides line up with TRBD1. Germline V gene lookup returns CDR1 SGHRS and CDR2 YFSETQ. The length of the CDR3 is 16 residues. The J segment lost 2 bases and the V segment lost 0 bases, leaving 5 bases of the junction unmatched.

The chain recombines TRBV7-8 with TRBJ2-1, with 8 nucleotides matching TRBD2. Germline trimming cut 2 bases from V and 6 bases from J; bases unmatched to any gene: 6. CDR1 is SGHVS, CDR2 FQNEAQ, per germline. There are 15 residues in the CDR3. The CDR3 loop is CASSLPAGVSNEQFF. The CDR3 bases are TGTGCCAGCAGCTTACCAGCGGGGGTGAGCAATGAGCAGTTCTTC.

This chain joins TRBV2 and TRBJ1-2, with D tentatively TRBD1 (6 bases). The CDR3 has 15 amino acids. The germline CDR1 and CDR2 sequences are SNHLY and FYNNEI. V shed 5 bases and J shed 7 bases, with 20 bases lying between them. The CDR3 spells CASSPTLDTRGGYTF. The DNA for the CDR3 is TGTGCCAGCAGTCCTACGCTGGACACCAGGGGTGGCTACACCTTC.

The chain employs TRBV5-1 and TRBJ1-1; D not resolved. V was trimmed by 0 bases and J by 7 bases, leaving 13 bases between them. Germline V gene sequence: CDR1 SGHRS, CDR2 YFSETQ. The CDR3 runs to 14 residues. The CDR3 sequence: CASSLDGQEGEAFF. In nucleotides, the CDR3 is TGCGCCAGCAGCTTGGATGGTCAGGAGGGTGAAGCTTTCTTT.

This clone was picked up one time. The CDR3 spells CASANQGYSGANVLTF. Here the CDR3 DNA reads TGTGCCAGCGCAAACCAGGGATACTCTGGGGCCAACGTCCTGACTTTC. The chain employs TRBV5-5 and TRBJ2-6, with D tentatively TRBD1 (5 bases). The CDR3 contains 16 residues. Germline lookup yields CDR1 SGHKS and CDR2 YYEKEE (reference sequence). V was trimmed by 7 bases and J by 0 bases, leaving 14 bases between them.

The CDR3 here is CATSIKRAPSYNEQFF. In DNA form, the CDR3 reads TGTGCCACCAGCATAAAGCGGGCCCCCTCCTACAATGAGCAGTTCTTC. The chain carries TRBV15 and TRBJ2-1; weak D call: TRBD2 (6 bases). V lost 4 bases to trimming and J lost 0 bases, with 13 bases between them. The CDR3 covers 16 residues. The germline gives CDR1 LNHNV, CDR2 YYDKDF (reference sequence).

The gene calls are TRBV24-1 and TRBJ2-2; TRBD1 aligns across 11 bases. V lost 2 bases, J lost 0 bases, and 4 bases stayed unmatched. This CDR3 is 18 amino acids long. The germline V gene encodes CDR1 KGHDR and CDR2 SFDVKD. The CDR3 spells CATSDSGQGGTNTGELFF. CDR3 in DNA: TGTGCCACCAGTGATTCGGGACAGGGGGGGACGAACACCGGGGAGCTGTTTTTT.

The V gene is TRBV5-1, the J gene TRBJ2-2, with D tentatively TRBD1 (7 bases). The CDR3 consists of 16 residues. Trimming pared 1 base from V and 6 bases from J, leaving 16 bases between. CDR1 and CDR2 from the germline V gene are SGHRS and YFSETQ. CDR3 nucleotide sequence: TGCGCCAGCAGCTTGTTTCGCCAGGGGGGACCCGGGGAGCTGTTTTTT. It yields the protein CASSLFRQGGPGELFF. The full variable domain, completed using reference TRBV5-1 and TRBJ2-2, is KAGVTQTPRYLIKTRGQQVTLSCSPISGHRSVSWYQQTPGQGLQFLFEYFSETQRNKGNFPGRFSGRQFSNSRSEMNVSTLELGDSALYLCASSLFRQGGPGELFFGEGSRLTVL.

The chain couples TRBV5-6 to TRBJ2-2, with 7 bases matching TRBD2. V dropped 1 base and J dropped 5; count of bases not matched to a gene: 5. The CDR3 has 15 residues. Looked up from germline, CDR1 is SGHDT and CDR2 is YYEEEE. CDR3 bases: TGTGCCAGCAGCTTGCTTCACGGGGGGACCGGGGAGCTGTTTTTT. Protein product: CASSLLHGGTGELFF.

This chain joins TRBV4-1 and TRBJ2-2; D unresolved. V gave up 1 base and J gave up 6 bases, with 18 bases separating them. Germline lookup yields CDR1 MGHRA and CDR2 YSYEKL. This CDR3 region has 17 residues. CDR3 region: CASSQVLNTPGAGELFF. DNA for the CDR3: TGCGCCAGCAGCCAAGTATTAAACACTCCAGGCGCCGGGGAGCTGTTTTTT.

The chain joins TRBV2 to TRBJ2-3; 10 positions match TRBD1. CDR1 is SNHLY and CDR2 is FYNNEI in the germline V gene. The CDR3 has 15 residues. The V and J ends lost 8 bases and 3 bases, in that order; junction bases with no gene match: 8. CDR3 nucleotide sequence: TGTGCCAGCGGGACAGGGGCCGGTGGTACAGATACGCAGTATTTT. Amino acids: CASGTGAGGTDTQYF.

There are a few counts of this clone. The V and J genes are TRBV28 and TRBJ1-5; D might be TRBD1 (6 bases). There are 15 residues in the CDR3. The germline V and J ends were trimmed by 5 bases and 7 bases, with 18 bases remaining between them. Germline CDR1 is MDHEN and CDR2 is SYDVKM. Here the CDR3 DNA reads TGTGCCAGCAGTCCCCCGACAGAGGGGGGGCAGCCCCAGCATTTT. Translated: CASSPPTEGGQPQHF.

The CDR3 loop is CASSQGTGGTDTQYF. The CDR3 DNA is TGTGCCAGCAGCCAAGGGACAGGGGGCACAGATACGCAGTATTTT. The chain links TRBV4-2 to TRBJ2-3, with 9 bases aligning to TRBD1. Trimming at V came to 1 base and at J to 1 base, leaving 0 bases not matched to a gene. This CDR3 comprises 15 residues. Germline V gene lookup returns CDR1 LGHNA and CDR2 YNFKEQ.

In DNA, the CDR3 is TGTGCCATCAGTGAGGGGGGGGGCTTGAACACTGAAGCTTTCTTT. Translation: CAISEGGGLNTEAFF. The gene calls are TRBV10-3 and TRBJ1-1, with D possibly TRBD1 on 6 matching bases. Per germline, CDR1 ENHRY and CDR2 SYGVKD. CDR3 length: 15 residues. Trimming left V 2 bases short and J 0 bases short, with 10 bases between.

This clone is a singleton in its sample. The chain combines TRBV2 with TRBJ1-4, with 9 bases lining up with TRBD1. The CDR3 consists of 14 residues. From germline, CDR1 is SNHLY and CDR2 FYNNEI. J gave up 8 bases and V 2 bases, and 3 bases lay outside the gene matches. CDR3 region: CASSETGGQEKLFF. The CDR3, as DNA: TGTGCCAGCAGTGAAACAGGGGGCCAGGAAAAACTGTTTTTT. Drawing the rest from reference TRBV2 and TRBJ1-4, the complete variable domain is EPEVTQTPSHQVTQMGQEVILRCVPISNHLYFYWYRQILGQKVEFLVSFYNNEISEKSEIFDDQFSVERPDGSNFTLKIRSTKLEDSAMYFCASSETGGQEKLFFGSGTQLSVL.

With regard to this clone: Different DNA sequences within this sample yield the same CDR3. The chain employs TRBV20-1 and TRBJ2-1, with TRBD1 matching over 7 bases. Germline-derived CDR1 and CDR2 are DFQATT and SNEGSKA (reference sequence). This CDR3 has 11 residues. J gave up 7 bases and V 6 bases, and 3 bases lay outside the gene matches. This chain's CDR3 is CSADRANEQFF. In DNA form, the CDR3 reads TGCAGTGCCGACAGGGCTAATGAGCAGTTCTTC.

Points on this clone: The identical CDR3 is also encoded by other nucleotide sequences in the sample. The genes are TRBV12-3 or TRBV12-4 and TRBJ2-3; D is unclear. V lost 6 bases, J lost 3 bases, and 4 bases lay in between. CDR3 length: 11 residues. CDR3 DNA: TGTGCCAGCAGCCTTACAGATACGCAGTATTTT. Its protein product is CASSLTDTQYF.

V is TRBV5-1 and J is TRBJ2-3; D is perhaps TRBD1 (7 bases). The CDR3 is made up of 15 amino acids. CDR1 and CDR2 from the germline V gene are SGHRS and YFSETQ. V gave up 0 bases and J gave up 6 bases, with 14 bases separating them. In DNA form, the CDR3 reads TGCGCCAGCAGCTTGGAGGACAGGAGGGTGGATACGCAGTATTTT. The encoded protein is CASSLEDRRVDTQYF.

A single count supports this clone. The J gene is TRBJ2-1, the V gene TRBV4-1; D uncertain. Germline CDR1 reads MGHRA; CDR2 reads YSYEKL. CDR3 length: 15 amino acids. V gave up 4 bases and J gave up 5 bases, with 15 bases separating them. The CDR3 bases are TGCGCCAGCAGCCCGTCCATGGCCGTGAACAATGAGCAGTTCTTC. Translated, it gives CASSPSMAVNNEQFF.